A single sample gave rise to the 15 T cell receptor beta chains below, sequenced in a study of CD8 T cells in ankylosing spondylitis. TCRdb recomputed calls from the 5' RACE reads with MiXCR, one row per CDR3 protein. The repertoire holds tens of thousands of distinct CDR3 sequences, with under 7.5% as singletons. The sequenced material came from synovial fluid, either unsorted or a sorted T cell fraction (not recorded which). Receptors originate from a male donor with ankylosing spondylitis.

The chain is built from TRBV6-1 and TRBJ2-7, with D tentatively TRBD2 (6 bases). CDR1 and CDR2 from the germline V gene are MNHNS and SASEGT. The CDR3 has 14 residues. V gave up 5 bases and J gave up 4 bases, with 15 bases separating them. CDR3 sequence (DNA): TGTGCCAGCAGTACCGGGACTCCCCCGTACGAGCAGTACTTC. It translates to CASSTGTPPYEQYF.

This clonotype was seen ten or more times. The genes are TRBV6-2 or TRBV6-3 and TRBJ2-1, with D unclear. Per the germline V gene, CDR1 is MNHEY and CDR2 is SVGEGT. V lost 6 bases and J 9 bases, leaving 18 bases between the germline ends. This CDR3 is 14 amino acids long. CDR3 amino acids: CASRDAHQTIEQFF. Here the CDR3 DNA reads TGTGCCAGCAGGGACGCTCACCAAACAATTGAGCAGTTCTTC.

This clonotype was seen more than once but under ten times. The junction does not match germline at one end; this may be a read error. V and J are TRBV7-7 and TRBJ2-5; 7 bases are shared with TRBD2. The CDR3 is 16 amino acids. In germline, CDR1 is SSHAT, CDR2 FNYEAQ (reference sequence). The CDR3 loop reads CASSLSGAGVQETQYF. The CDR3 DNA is TGTGCTAGCAGCTTAAGCGGGGCGGGAGTACAAGAGACCCAGTACTTC.

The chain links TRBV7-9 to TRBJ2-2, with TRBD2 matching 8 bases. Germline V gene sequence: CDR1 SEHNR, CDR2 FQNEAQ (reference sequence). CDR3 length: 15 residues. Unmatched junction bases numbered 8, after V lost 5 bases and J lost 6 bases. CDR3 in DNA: TGTGCCAGCAGCGGGCGGACTAGCTTGCCCGGGGAGCTGTTTTTT. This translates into CASSGRTSLPGELFF.

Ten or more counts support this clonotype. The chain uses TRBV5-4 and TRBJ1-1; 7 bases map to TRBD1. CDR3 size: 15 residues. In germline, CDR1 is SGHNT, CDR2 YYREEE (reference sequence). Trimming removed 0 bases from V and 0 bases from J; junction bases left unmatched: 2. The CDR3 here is CASSLAGQMNTEAFF. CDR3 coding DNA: TGTGCCAGCAGCTTGGCGGGACAGATGAACACTGAAGCTTTCTTT.

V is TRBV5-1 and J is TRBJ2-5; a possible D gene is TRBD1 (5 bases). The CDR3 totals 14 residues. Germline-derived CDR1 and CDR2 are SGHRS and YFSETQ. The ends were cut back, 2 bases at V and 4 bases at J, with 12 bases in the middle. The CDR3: CASSLGQGLETQYF. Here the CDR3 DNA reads TGCGCCAGCAGCTTAGGGCAGGGATTAGAGACCCAGTACTTC.

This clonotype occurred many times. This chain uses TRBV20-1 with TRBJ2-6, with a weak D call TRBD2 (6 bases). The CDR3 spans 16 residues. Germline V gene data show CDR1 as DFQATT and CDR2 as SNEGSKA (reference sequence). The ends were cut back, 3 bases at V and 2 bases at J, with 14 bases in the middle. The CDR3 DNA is TGCAGTGCTAGGGGCAGGGAGGAAACTGGGGCCAACGTCCTGACTTTC. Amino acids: CSARGREETGANVLTF.

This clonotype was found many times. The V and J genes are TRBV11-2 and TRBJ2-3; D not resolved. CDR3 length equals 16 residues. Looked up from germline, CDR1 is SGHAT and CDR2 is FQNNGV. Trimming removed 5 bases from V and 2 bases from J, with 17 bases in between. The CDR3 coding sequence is TGTGCCAGCAGCCCCCTAGGGCGCGGCTCCACAGATACGCAGTATTTT. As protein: CASSPLGRGSTDTQYF.

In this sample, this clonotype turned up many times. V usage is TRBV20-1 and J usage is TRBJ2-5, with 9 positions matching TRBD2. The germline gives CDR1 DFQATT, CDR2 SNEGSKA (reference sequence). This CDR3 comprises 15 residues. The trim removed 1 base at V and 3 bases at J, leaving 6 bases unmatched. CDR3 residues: CSARAPASGEETQYF. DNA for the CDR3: TGCAGTGCTAGAGCCCCGGCTAGCGGGGAAGAGACCCAGTACTTC.

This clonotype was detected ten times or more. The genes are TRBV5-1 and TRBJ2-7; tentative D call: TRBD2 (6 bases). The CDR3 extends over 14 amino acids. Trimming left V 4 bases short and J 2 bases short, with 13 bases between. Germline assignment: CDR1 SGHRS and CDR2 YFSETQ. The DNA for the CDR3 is TGCGCCAGCAGCCCGGGGGAAGGGCCCTACGAGCAGTACTTC. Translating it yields CASSPGEGPYEQYF.

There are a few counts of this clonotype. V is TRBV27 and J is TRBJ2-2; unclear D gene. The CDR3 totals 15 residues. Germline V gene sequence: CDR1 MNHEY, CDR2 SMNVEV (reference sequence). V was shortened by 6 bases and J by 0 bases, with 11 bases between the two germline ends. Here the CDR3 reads CASSPGRTNTGELFF. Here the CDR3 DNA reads TGTGCCAGCAGCCCAGGACGGACGAACACCGGGGAGCTGTTTTTT.

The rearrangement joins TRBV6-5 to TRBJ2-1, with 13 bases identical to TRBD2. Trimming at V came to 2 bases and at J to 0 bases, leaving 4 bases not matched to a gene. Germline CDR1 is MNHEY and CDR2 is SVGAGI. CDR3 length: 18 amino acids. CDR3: CASSYGTSGVFSYNEQFF. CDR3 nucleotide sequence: TGTGCCAGCAGTTACGGGACTAGCGGGGTGTTCTCCTACAATGAGCAGTTCTTC.

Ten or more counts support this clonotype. For the CDR3, the DNA is TGTGCCAGCAGCTTAGTCGCGACTACGTCCGGGGAGCTGTTTTTT. Protein sequence: CASSLVATTSGELFF. The V gene is TRBV7-2, the J gene TRBJ2-2, with a possible D match to TRBD2 (5 bases). Trimming pared 1 base from V and 6 bases from J, leaving 12 bases between. There are 15 residues in the CDR3. CDR1 and CDR2 (germline): SGHTA, FQGNSA.

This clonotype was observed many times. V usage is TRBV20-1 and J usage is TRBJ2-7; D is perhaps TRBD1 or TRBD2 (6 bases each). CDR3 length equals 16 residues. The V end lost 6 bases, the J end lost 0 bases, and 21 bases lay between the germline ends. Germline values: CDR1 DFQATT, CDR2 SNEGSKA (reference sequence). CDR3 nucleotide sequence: TGCAGTGCCGGGGGCCGCCGCAGAGGAAGCTCCTACGAGCAGTACTTC. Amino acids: CSAGGRRRGSSYEQYF.

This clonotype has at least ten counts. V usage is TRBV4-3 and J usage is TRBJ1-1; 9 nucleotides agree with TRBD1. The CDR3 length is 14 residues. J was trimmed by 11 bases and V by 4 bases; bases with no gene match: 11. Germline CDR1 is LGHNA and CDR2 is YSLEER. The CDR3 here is CASSPSRDRVQAFF. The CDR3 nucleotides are TGCGCCAGCAGCCCGTCCCGGGACAGGGTTCAGGCTTTCTTT.